The 10 T cell receptor beta chains reported below all come from one sample, sequenced in a study of blood T cell repertoires in COVID-19. Clones were read by immunoSEQ multiplex PCR, and TCRdb kept only the in-frame ones, dropping some. The sample lists about 140,000 clones, more than 70% occurring once. Sequenced material: peripheral blood. All receptors derive from a woman aged 55-75 years with acute or convalescent COVID-19.

This clone was recorded a few times. The gene calls are TRBV7-3 and TRBJ1-1; 7 bases line up with TRBD1. CDR3 length: 13 amino acids. V lost 5 bases and J lost 3; bases outside the gene matches: 3. Per the germline V gene, CDR1 is SGHTA and CDR2 is FQGTGA. The CDR3 DNA reads TGTGCCAGCAGCCTCGGGACAGACACTGAAGCTTTCTTT. This codes for CASSLGTDTEAFF.

This chain uses TRBV27 with TRBJ2-7; D remains unclear. The CDR3 length is 13 residues. CDR1 is MNHEY and CDR2 is SMNVEV in the germline V gene (reference sequence). The CDR3 region has the DNA TGTGCGACGCGGTATCTCACTGATTACGAGCAGTACTTC. Translation: CATRYLTDYEQYF.

V is TRBV30 and J is TRBJ2-7; possibly TRBD1 for D (5 bases). CDR1 and CDR2 from the germline V gene are GTSNPN and SVGIG (reference sequence). The CDR3 totals 16 residues. Trimming took off 3 bases at V and 1 base at J, with 19 bases between the two ends. The CDR3 loop is CAWSDRTARVSYEQYF. The CDR3 DNA sequence: TGTGCCTGGAGCGACCGAACGGCCAGGGTATCCTACGAGCAGTACTTC.

The gene calls are TRBV11-2 and TRBJ1-2; TRBD1 is a possible D gene (5 bases). The CDR3 is 15 residues long. Trimming left V 5 bases short and J 8 bases short, with 21 bases between. CDR1 SGHAT and CDR2 FQNNGV come from the germline V gene. CDR3 amino acids: CASSTLTATFVGYTF. CDR3 DNA: TGTGCCAGCAGCACCTTGACAGCGACCTTCGTCGGCTACACCTTC.

The genes are TRBV4-2 and TRBJ2-1, with 8 positions matching TRBD2. The CDR3 sequence is 14 residues long. J gave up 7 bases and V 3 bases, and 5 bases lay outside the gene matches. CDR1 LGHNA and CDR2 YNFKEQ come from the germline V gene. The DNA of the CDR3 is TGTGCCAGCAGCCACGCGCGGGGGGAGAATGAGCAGTTCTTC. It translates to CASSHARGENEQFF.

The chain joins TRBV19 to TRBJ1-5; possible D gene TRBD1, 6 bases. Trimming took 5 bases from V and 5 from J, leaving 22 bases between them. Per germline, CDR1 LNHDA and CDR2 SQIVND (reference sequence). The CDR3 runs 17 residues. CDR3 sequence reads: CASSPKGRQVRDQPQHF. For the CDR3, the DNA is TGTGCCAGTAGTCCCAAAGGGAGACAGGTCCGGGATCAGCCCCAGCATTTT.

Here the CDR3 DNA reads TGTGCCAGCACTCGGGACAGGGAGAACTATGGCTACACCTTC. Amino acids: CASTRDRENYGYTF. This sequence joins TRBV6-5 and TRBJ1-2, with TRBD1 identical over 9 bases. Trimming took 7 bases from V and 2 from J; bases not matched to a gene: 5. This CDR3 region has 14 residues. CDR1 is MNHEY and CDR2 is SVGAGI in the germline V gene.

This chain joins TRBV5-1 and TRBJ1-2, with 7 bases matching TRBD1. CDR3 length equals 16 residues. V lost 4 bases and J lost 1; bases outside the gene matches: 10. The germline CDR1 and CDR2 sequences are SGHRS and YFSETQ. CDR3 coding DNA: TGCGCCAGCAGCGGGGAGACAGGGTCCCGTAACTATGGCTACACCTTC. As protein: CASSGETGSRNYGYTF.

There are a few counts of this clone. This chain joins TRBV5-4 and TRBJ1-1; D possibly corresponds to TRBD1 (5 bases). The CDR3 loop spans 17 amino acids. Germline V gene sequence: CDR1 SGHNT, CDR2 YYREEE (reference sequence). V lost 0 bases to trimming and J lost 4 bases, with 19 bases between them. CDR3 sequence: CASSLGGGTGSGTEAFF. In DNA, the CDR3 is TGTGCCAGCAGCTTGGGCGGGGGAACGGGGTCGGGCACTGAAGCTTTCTTT.

In regard to this clone: Other DNA sequences from this sample encode an identical CDR3 as well. This chain uses TRBV11-3 with TRBJ2-7, with a weak D call TRBD2 (6 bases). Germline CDR1 SGHNT, CDR2 YENEEA. Trimming shortened V by 4 bases and J by 0 bases, and 10 bases separated the two germline ends. This CDR3 comprises 14 residues. The CDR3 region is CASSWGRSSYEQYF. For the CDR3, the DNA is TGTGCCAGCAGCTGGGGGAGGAGCTCCTACGAGCAGTACTTC.